This T cell receptor (beta chain) was sequenced for a study of blood T cell repertoires in COVID-19. About the research overall: From the United States, Italy and Spain came samples of acute and convalescent COVID-19. From T cells, B-cell-depleted T cells, or PBMCs came the material, which was cDNA or gDNA.

TCRdb's copy holds only in-frame clones and misses some; the assay was immunoSEQ multiplex PCR. The sample has 150,000 to 200,000 clones, about 83% seen once; the top ten hold approximately 15%. The CDR3 contains 15 residues. The germline CDR1 and CDR2 sequences are KGHSH and LQKENI. V lost 6 bases to trimming and J lost 9 bases, with 24 bases between them. This TCR came from an elderly woman with acute or convalescent COVID-19. The sample taken for sequencing was peripheral blood. This chain connects TRBV18 to TRBJ2-7, with D uncertain. This CDR3 reads CASSPLSLDGLGQYF. CDR3 bases: TGTGCCAGCTCCCCTCTCTCTTTAGATGGTCTCGGGCAGTACTTC. Looking up the rest from reference TRBV18 and TRBJ2-7 gives the full variable domain: NAGVMQNPRHLVRRRGQEARLRCSPMKGHSHVYWYRQLPEEGLKFMVYLQKENIIDESGMPKERFSAEFPKEGPSILRIQQVVRGDSAAYFCASSPLSLDGLGQYFGPGTRLTVT.